Listed below are T cell receptor beta chains from one sample, sequenced in a study of cytomegalovirus exposure and HLA in healthy donors. Measured with immunoSEQ multiplex PCR; TCRdb has only the in-frame clones, and not every one. Here the sample spans more than 110,000 clones, 70% to 75% being singletons. Source material: PBMCs. The source of these receptors is a human donor in good health. The CDR3 runs from the conserved cysteine through the conserved F or W. The D gene is left open where the match is weak. Some rows mark clone size as missing; the rest say once, few, many or name a class of expanded clone.

.	few	TRBV6-5	TRBJ2-7	CASSRQVFSYEQYF	TGTGCCAGCAGTCGACAGGTCTTCTCCTACGAGCAGTACTTC
.	.	TRBV7-9	TRBJ2-5	CASSREETQYF	TGTGCCAGCAGCCGAGAGGAGACCCAGTACTTC
.	once	TRBV5-1	TRBJ1-1	CASSSTQNTEAFF	TGCGCCAGCAGCTCGACACAAAACACTGAAGCTTTCTTT
TRBD2	.	TRBV13	TRBJ2-7	CASSPIPGTSGSSYEQYF	TGTGCCAGCAGCCCTATCCCCGGGACTAGCGGGAGCTCCTACGAGCAGTACTTC
.	.	TRBV5-1	TRBJ1-1	CASSYRAVNTEAFF	TGCGCCAGCAGCTACAGGGCGGTGAACACTGAAGCTTTCTTT
TRBD1	.	TRBV28	TRBJ1-2	CASSLWGRSQGGWDGYTF	TGTGCCAGCAGCTTGTGGGGCCGATCACAGGGGGGTTGGGATGGCTACACCTTC
TRBD1	.	TRBV6-6	TRBJ1-3	CASSQDRAGNTIYF	TGTGCCAGCAGCCAGGACAGGGCTGGAAACACCATATATTTT
.	.	TRBV6-5	TRBJ1-5	CASSYRGDQPQHF	TGTGCCAGCAGTTACCGGGGGGATCAGCCCCAGCATTTT
TRBD2	.	TRBV7-9	TRBJ2-2	CASSLALAGGTNTGELFF	TGTGCCAGCAGCTTAGCTCTAGCGGGAGGTACGAACACCGGGGAGCTGTTTTTT
TRBD2	.	TRBV29-1	TRBJ2-3	CSAGTSGDTQYF	TGCAGCGCGGGGACTAGTGGGGATACGCAGTATTTT
TRBD2	.	TRBV10-3	TRBJ2-3	CAIRGGVTDTQYF	TGTGCCATCAGGGGAGGGGTTACAGATACGCAGTATTTT
.	.	TRBV28	TRBJ2-5	CASTPRTGGETQYF	TGTGCCAGCACCCCTAGGACGGGCGGGGAGACCCAGTACTTC
TRBD2	.	TRBV11-3	TRBJ2-4	CASSLREGLSIQYF	TGTGCCAGCAGCTTGCGGGAGGGCCTTAGCATTCAGTACTTC
TRBD2	.	TRBV5-1	TRBJ2-1	CASSLWRGGGNEQFF	TGCGCCAGCAGCTTGTGGCGGGGGGGAGGAAATGAGCAGTTCTTC
TRBD2	few	TRBV25-1	TRBJ2-7	CASSTSAGVAEQYF	TGTGCCAGCAGCACTTCAGCGGGAGTAGCCGAGCAGTACTTC
.	few	TRBV10-2	TRBJ1-1	CASSRTQGNTEAFF	TGCGCCAGCAGTCGTACTCAGGGGAACACTGAAGCTTTCTTT
TRBD1	.	TRBV6-6	TRBJ1-1	CAGGFDRAEAFF	TGTGCCGGGGGATTTGACAGGGCAGAAGCTTTCTTT
.	.	TRBV9	TRBJ2-1	CASSSSGLASQKQFF	.
.	few	TRBV6-1	TRBJ2-1	CASSEIGGEEQFF	TGTGCCAGCAGTGAAATCGGCGGGGAAGAGCAGTTCTTC
.	.	TRBV10-2	TRBJ1-1	CASRAPREAFF	TGCGCCAGCAGGGCACCTCGTGAAGCTTTCTTT
TRBD1	.	TRBV7-8	TRBJ2-2	CASSSRQGLGRGELFF	TGTGCCAGCAGCTCAAGACAGGGTCTCGGCCGCGGGGAGCTGTTTTTT
TRBD2	.	TRBV27	TRBJ2-3	CASSLFPSGSYAQYF	TGTGCCAGCAGTTTATTTCCTAGCGGGAGTTATGCGCAGTATTTT
TRBD1	.	TRBV15	TRBJ1-1	CATSRGQGAVVTEAFF	TGTGCCACCAGCAGGGGACAGGGGGCGGTAGTCACTGAAGCTTTCTTT
.	.	TRBV18	TRBJ2-7	CASRGIQGYEQYF	TGTGCCAGCAGGGGGATACAGGGCTACGAGCAGTACTTC
.	once	TRBV5-1	TRBJ2-5	CASSGRGGFETQYF	TGCGCCAGCAGCGGAAGGGGGGGATTTGAGACCCAGTACTTC
TRBD2	.	TRBV6-6	TRBJ2-1	CASSWLAGFNEQFF	TGTGCCAGCAGTTGGCTAGCGGGGTTCAATGAGCAGTTCTTC
TRBD2	.	TRBV7-9	TRBJ2-5	CASGWGGEGETQYF	TGTGCCAGCGGCTGGGGGGGGGAAGGAGAGACCCAGTACTTC
.	.	TRBV7-9	TRBJ2-4	CASTPDGLAKNIQYF	TGTGCCAGCACCCCAGATGGGCTGGCCAAAAACATTCAGTACTTC
.	few	TRBV6-1	TRBJ1-1	CASSEAAENTEAFF	TGTGCCAGCAGTGAAGCGGCAGAGAACACTGAAGCTTTCTTT
.	.	TRBV30	TRBJ1-2	CAWGRTIYGYTF	TGTGCCTGGGGACGGACTATTTATGGCTACACCTTC
.	.	TRBV5-1	TRBJ2-1	CASSFGGGDEQFF	TGCGCCAGCAGCTTTGGCGGGGGCGATGAGCAGTTCTTC